This entry lists 22 T cell receptor beta chains sequenced from one sample in a study of cytomegalovirus exposure and HLA in healthy donors. PCR employed 60 Vbeta and 13 Jbeta primers. Produced via immunoSEQ multiplex PCR; TCRdb's table is partial and in-frame only. The table counts about 100,000 clones; approximately 0.6% lies in the top ten. Material: PBMCs. The receptors shown here come from a man in his fifties or sixties in good health and CMV-seronegative.

J is TRBJ2-3 and V is TRBV5-4; TRBD2 aligns across 8 bases. The J segment lost 0 bases and the V segment lost 5 bases, leaving 11 bases of the junction unmatched. The CDR3 spans 17 residues. Germline CDR1 and CDR2: SGHNT and YYREEE (reference sequence). The CDR3 sequence: CASSSFPREESTDTQYF. As DNA, the CDR3 is TGTGCCAGCAGTTCCTTCCCGCGGGAGGAGAGCACAGATACGCAGTATTTT.

The chain carries TRBV11-3 and TRBJ2-7, with 9 positions matching TRBD2. The germline V gene encodes CDR1 SGHNT and CDR2 YENEEA. The junction had 9 bases not matched to a gene; V was cut back by 5 bases and J by 4 bases. The length of the CDR3 is 15 residues. CDR3 sequence reads: CASSTREGHGYEQYF. The CDR3, as DNA: TGTGCCAGCAGCACGCGGGAGGGCCACGGGTACGAGCAGTACTTC.

The chain joins TRBV4-2 to TRBJ2-7; tentatively, D is TRBD2 (5 bases). This CDR3 is built from 15 residues. Germline CDR1 LGHNA, CDR2 YNFKEQ. V dropped 0 bases and J dropped 3 bases, with 12 bases sitting between them. The CDR3 spells CASSQEPGLSYEQYF. CDR3 bases: TGTGCCAGCAGCCAAGAACCTGGACTGAGCTACGAGCAGTACTTC.

V and J are TRBV7-2 and TRBJ2-2; perhaps TRBD1 as D (6 bases). Germline V lookup: CDR1 SGHTA, CDR2 FQGNSA. The CDR3 has 14 amino acids. V was trimmed by 5 bases and J by 5 bases, leaving 12 bases between them. The CDR3 spells CASSTLQGTGELFF. DNA for the CDR3: TGTGCCAGCAGCACGTTACAGGGAACCGGGGAGCTGTTTTTT.

The chain joins TRBV19 to TRBJ1-1; tentatively, D is TRBD1 (6 bases). The CDR3 has 17 residues. Between the trimmed V and J ends, which lost 4 bases and 0 bases, there was a span of 18 bases. Germline V lookup: CDR1 LNHDA, CDR2 SQIVND (reference sequence). CDR3 sequence: CASSRGPGTKMNTEAFF. In nucleotides, the CDR3 is TGTGCCAGTAGTAGGGGACCCGGGACAAAAATGAACACTGAAGCTTTCTTT.

For the CDR3, the DNA is TGTGCCAGCAGGAAGGACAGGGGGGGCGGCTACACCTTC. Translating it yields CASRKDRGGGYTF. This rearrangement joins TRBV2 to TRBJ1-2; 10 bases agree with TRBD1. V shed 6 bases, J shed 8 bases, and the junction held 6 bases outside the gene matches. There are 13 residues in the CDR3. Germline lookup yields CDR1 SNHLY and CDR2 FYNNEI.

The V gene is TRBV28, the J gene TRBJ2-1; 12 bases line up with TRBD2. Trimming at V came to 11 bases and at J to 0 bases, leaving 11 bases not matched to a gene. Germline V gives CDR1 MDHEN, CDR2 SYDVKM. The CDR3 contains 17 residues. Written as DNA, the CDR3 is TGTGCCGGCACGTCTAGCGGGAGGGCTAGCTCCTACAATGAGCAGTTCTTC. Protein: CAGTSSGRASSYNEQFF.

This chain connects TRBV4-1 to TRBJ2-1, with 13 nucleotides matching TRBD2. Germline V gives CDR1 MGHRA, CDR2 YSYEKL. The CDR3 covers 16 residues. V dropped 3 bases and J dropped 4; count of bases not matched to a gene: 3. The CDR3 DNA is TGCGCCAGCAGCCATGGACTAGCGGGGGTATACAATGAGCAGTTCTTC. It specifies CASSHGLAGVYNEQFF.

As concerns this clone: At one boundary the junction diverges from the germline segment, which might be a read error. This chain uses TRBV7-7 with TRBJ2-5, with D maybe TRBD1 (5 bases). This CDR3 region has 13 residues. In germline, CDR1 is SSHAT, CDR2 FNYEAQ (reference sequence). CDR3 region: CASSQDTQETQYF. CDR3 nucleotide sequence: TGTGCTAGCAGCCAGGACACTCAAGAGACCCAGTACTTC. Drawing the rest from reference TRBV7-7 and TRBJ2-5, the complete variable domain is GAGVSQSPRYKVTKRGQDVTLRCDPISSHATLYWYQQALGQGPEFLTYFNYEAQPDKSGLPSDRFSAERPEGSISTLTIQRTEQRDSAMYRCASSQDTQETQYFGPGTRLLVL.

V is TRBV7-9 and J is TRBJ2-7; D may be TRBD1 (7 bases). This CDR3 region has 17 residues. Germline V gene lookup returns CDR1 SEHNR and CDR2 FQNEAQ (reference sequence). V shed 5 bases and J shed 7 bases, with 27 bases lying between them. In nucleotides, the CDR3 is TGTGCCAGCAGCGCATGGCGTGGAGGGACAGCCCTTTTGGAGCAGTACTTC. It is translated as CASSAWRGGTALLEQYF.

V usage is TRBV2 and J usage is TRBJ2-7; D remains ambiguous. CDR3 size: 13 residues. With 3 bases removed from V and 5 bases from J, the gap between germline ends came to 11 bases. Germline loops: CDR1 SNHLY, CDR2 FYNNEI. CDR3 nucleotides: TGTGCCAGCAGTGAGGAGCAGCATCACGAGCAGTACTTC. Its translation: CASSEEQHHEQYF.

This chain uses TRBV18 with TRBJ1-1; D is possibly TRBD1 (6 bases). Germline V lookup: CDR1 KGHSH, CDR2 LQKENI. V lost 4 bases to trimming and J lost 6 bases, with 18 bases between them. The CDR3 is 15 residues long. The CDR3 sequence: CASSRNTGMEAEAFF. The CDR3 DNA sequence: TGTGCCAGCTCACGAAACACAGGGATGGAGGCTGAAGCTTTCTTT.

V usage is TRBV5-1 and J usage is TRBJ1-1; D is undetermined. Germline lookup yields CDR1 SGHRS and CDR2 YFSETQ. Trimming took 0 bases from V and 0 from J, leaving 6 bases between them. The CDR3 runs 14 residues. The CDR3 nucleotides read TGCGCCAGCAGCTTGGACAGCATGAACACTGAAGCTTTCTTT. It codes for CASSLDSMNTEAFF.

Remarks on this clone: Other DNA sequences in this specimen translate into the identical CDR3. The rearrangement uses TRBV5-1 and TRBJ2-5; 10 bases line up with TRBD1. This CDR3 contains 13 residues. The trim removed 4 bases at V and 5 bases at J, leaving 2 bases unmatched. Germline V CDR1 and CDR2: SGHRS, YFSETQ. As DNA, the CDR3 is TGCGCCAGCAGCGGGACAGGGGAGGAGACCCAGTACTTC. It is translated as CASSGTGEETQYF.

The chain uses TRBV14 and TRBJ1-1; no reliable D call. This CDR3 has 16 amino acids. V was trimmed by 0 bases and J by 5 bases, leaving 16 bases between them. Germline CDR1 is SGHDN and CDR2 is FVKESK. The CDR3: CASSQDSGWRRTEAFF. As DNA, the CDR3 is TGTGCCAGCAGCCAAGATTCAGGTTGGAGGAGAACTGAAGCTTTCTTT.

This sequence joins TRBV19 and TRBJ1-5; D possibly corresponds to TRBD1 (5 bases). The V end lost 3 bases, the J end lost 2 bases, and 8 bases lay between the germline ends. From germline, CDR1 is LNHDA and CDR2 SQIVND (reference sequence). CDR3 size: 14 residues. CDR3 bases: TGTGCCAGTAGTATCTTAGGGGGCAATCAGCCCCAGCATTTT. As protein: CASSILGGNQPQHF.

The chain joins TRBV9 to TRBJ1-2, with D possibly matching TRBD1 (6 bases). Deletions cut 1 base from V and 2 bases from J, with 9 bases between. Germline CDR1 and CDR2: SGDLS and YYNGEE. This CDR3 has 14 residues. CDR3: CASSVIGQNYGYTF. CDR3 in DNA: TGTGCCAGCAGCGTAATAGGACAGAACTATGGCTACACCTTC. Drawing the rest from reference TRBV9 and TRBJ1-2, the complete variable domain is DSGVTQTPKHLITATGQRVTLRCSPRSGDLSVYWYQQSLDQGLQFLIQYYNGEERAKGNILERFSAQQFPDLHSELNLSSLELGDSALYFCASSVIGQNYGYTFGSGTRLTVV.

V usage is TRBV7-2 and J usage is TRBJ1-6, with 8 bases lining up with TRBD1. This CDR3 region has 16 residues. Germline V lookup: CDR1 SGHTA, CDR2 FQGNSA. Losses at the gene ends were 4 bases for V and 8 bases for J; bases not matched to a gene: 10. In DNA form, the CDR3 reads TGTGCCAGCAGCTCAGGGGGCGCCACGATAGATTCACCCCTCCACTTT. Protein: CASSSGGATIDSPLHF.

The chain uses TRBV30 and TRBJ2-5, with 9 bases matching TRBD2. The CDR3 is 15 amino acids. V lost 1 base and J lost 3; bases outside the gene matches: 6. Germline-derived CDR1 and CDR2 are GTSNPN and SVGIG (reference sequence). The CDR3 sequence: CAWSDWAGGKETQYF. The CDR3 bases are TGTGCCTGGAGTGACTGGGCGGGAGGGAAAGAGACCCAGTACTTC.

This chain connects TRBV9 to TRBJ1-1; no firm D call. The germline V gene has CDR1 SGDLS and CDR2 YYNGEE. This CDR3 is built from 14 residues. V was cut by 5 bases and J by 1 base, with 12 bases left in between. The DNA for the CDR3 is TGTGCCAGCAGGAAGGGAGAAACGAACACTGAAGCTTTCTTT. This codes for CASRKGETNTEAFF.

The V and J genes are TRBV29-1 and TRBJ2-7; 10 nucleotides line up with TRBD1. Per germline, CDR1 SQVTM and CDR2 ANQGSEA. J gave up 7 bases and V 2 bases, and 5 bases lay outside the gene matches. This CDR3 region has 13 residues. The CDR3 sequence is CSVERQGAGEQYF. The CDR3 DNA sequence: TGCAGCGTTGAAAGACAGGGGGCGGGGGAGCAGTACTTC.

This chain uses TRBV10-3 with TRBJ2-1; tentative D call: TRBD1 (7 bases). Between the trimmed V and J ends, which lost 6 bases and 5 bases, there was a span of 23 bases. Germline-derived CDR1 and CDR2 are ENHRY and SYGVKD. The CDR3 totals 17 residues. The CDR3 DNA reads as TGTGCCATCAGCGAAGCCCAGGGGGGAGGACGGGACAATGAGCAGTTCTTC. Translation gives CAISEAQGGGRDNEQFF.